The text below deals with one TCR beta chain. This clonotype was observed at least ten times. Its recognized antigen is unknown. It has no much larger one-base neighbor in the sample; base qualities were not kept. Inclusive of the bounding cysteine and phenylalanine, the CDR3 is 15 residues long. The sequence is cut down to CDR3 DNA, 45 bases in frame from base 1. Between the V and J ends, shortened by 4 bases and 4 bases respectively, the junction contains 19 bases. CDR1 DFQATT and CDR2 SNEGSKA were looked up in the germline V gene (reference sequence). This record belongs to a study of T cells in Graves' hyperthyroidism and ophthalmopathy (dated by TCRdb to the late 2010s). Broadly, across the study: Peripheral blood was collected at initial diagnosis, before any treatment. TCR V-J signatures able to tell the groups apart were searched for in a discovery cohort of some 100 patients, of whom 43 had Graves' ophthalmopathy and 57 had stable Graves' hyperthyroidism. Prospective prediction of ophthalmopathy was tested in an independent validation cohort consisting of fewer than 20 hyperthyroidism patients and some 17 patients who later progressed to ophthalmopathy. The roughly 90 discovery patients were divided at random into training and test sets in a 7:3 ratio. In over five Graves' hyperthyroidism patients, the study also compared T-cell repertoires from thyroid tissue with T-cell repertoires from blood. Following sampling, methimazole starting at 30 mg daily was given to hyperthyroidism patients, and high-dose intravenous methylprednisolone was given to ophthalmopathy patients. According to the paper, TCR Vbeta CDR3 sequencing was carried out on approximately 140 peripheral blood samples, which came from over 40 ophthalmopathy, 75 to 80 hyperthyroidism and roughly 17 progressor patients.

What the work shows at the level of the full study, not this receptor alone: No statistical method was used to fix the sample size in advance, and group allocation was not hidden from the investigators. In validation, the model predicted progression to ophthalmopathy a median of approximately 6.3 months before onset, with about 67% sensitivity and more than 72% specificity. A model built on a 13 V-J signature distinguished ophthalmopathy from stable hyperthyroidism, reaching about 88% sensitivity and 81.08% specificity in cross-validation and 80%/75% in testing. Most expanded thyroid clonotypes (frequency above 0.001) were also found in blood, which suggests that blood repertoires may mirror thyroid immune responses.

TCR beta CDR3 regions were amplified from RNA transcripts. The TCR CDR3 was subjected to a first round of RT-PCR using the HTBI primer set and the Qiagen OneStep RT-PCR kit. The libraries were constructed in a second round of multiplex PCR and then size-selected and purified. The libraries were sequenced on an Illumina HiSeq2000 using paired-end 100 bp reads. From the authors' description of their analysis: SOAPnuke was used to process the raw data, with reads discarded if the reads contained adapters or uncalled bases, had a mean Phred below 15, or lacked an exact constant-primer or identifier match. COPE v1.2.5 was used to merge the high-quality paired reads, and each unique nucleotide sequence was defined as a clonotype. MiTCR v1.1 was used to align clonotypes to the IMGT TRBV, TRBD and TRBJ reference segments. Only V-J combinations with frequency above 0.0001, covering 99% to 99.2% of repertoires, were analysed. A TCS score was defined as the ratio between F50 (clonal expansion) and ExV (chaos), using BLOSUM62-based TCRdist between CDR3 peptides within each V-J. Welch's t-statistics and random forest reduced some 510 V-J features to about 12, which were used in a naive Bayes classifier (R e1071). The raw public data were reprocessed by TCRdb itself: fastp quality trimming at Q25, MiXCR clonotype calling, in-frame beta chains only. Rows with a matching CDR3 protein are joined into one entry that keeps the most common DNA and genes. The V and J calls, along with clone size, are taken from TCRdb and not from the paper's own processing. In all, the sample holds around 190,000 distinct CDR3 sequences, and 17% of those were seen once. The ten largest clones represent roughly 50% of the sample.

A patient counted as having stable Graves' hyperthyroidism if no progression to ophthalmopathy occurred over 18 months of follow-up. The hyperthyroidism patients were between 18 and 65 years old and newly diagnosed, with a disease duration of less than 2 months. Any patient with an uncontrolled infection, another autoimmune disease, pregnancy or lactation was excluded. Diagnoses were established on the basis of clinical symptoms, serum thyroxine and TRAb, thyroid ultrasound, and orbital computed tomography. Ficoll-Paque density gradient centrifugation was used to isolate PBMCs from 8.5 to 10 ml of fresh peripheral blood. Total RNA was extracted using Trizol reagent, and RNA quality was assessed on an Agilent 2100 Bioanalyzer.

The TCR was taken from a woman in her 50s with Graves' hyperthyroidism. Material: blood. Rearrangement joined TRBV20-1 to TRBJ1-2; TRBD1 is perhaps the D gene, given 5 matching bases. The CDR3 amino acid sequence is: CSAITGRGGGYGYTF. DNA sequence: TGCAGTGCTATTACCGGGAGGGGCGGTGGCTATGGCTACACCTTC.